A single sample gave rise to the 29 T cell receptor beta chains below, sequenced in a study of blood T cell repertoires in COVID-19. Using immunoSEQ multiplex PCR, the repertoire was profiled, and TCRdb retains in-frame clones only, with some absent. The data show under 250,000 clones, with about 90% seen just once and 3.5% to 4% held by the top ten. Material: PBMCs or T cells enriched from blood (not recorded which). These receptor sequences come from a woman aged 25 to 45 with acute COVID-19.

The J gene is TRBJ1-1, the V gene TRBV4-1; no clear D. Trimming took off 0 bases at V and 5 bases at J, with 4 bases between the two ends. Per the germline V gene, CDR1 is MGHRA and CDR2 is YSYEKL. CDR3 length equals 12 residues. CDR3 loop: CASSQDMTEAFF. In DNA form, the CDR3 reads TGCGCCAGCAGCCAAGATATGACTGAAGCTTTCTTT.

The chain has TRBV11-2 and TRBJ1-2; no reliable D call. Between the trimmed V and J ends, which lost 5 bases and 2 bases, there was a span of 15 bases. CDR1 and CDR2 from the germline V gene are SGHAT and FQNNGV. The CDR3 consists of 15 residues. CDR3 nucleotides: TGTGCCAGCAGCCCTACAGCAGTTGGAAACTATGGCTACACCTTC. Translated, it gives CASSPTAVGNYGYTF.

The CDR3 reads CASKGTGGKGYEKLFF. Here the CDR3 DNA reads TGTGCCAGCAAAGGGACAGGGGGTAAGGGTTATGAAAAACTGTTTTTT. The rearrangement uses TRBV28 and TRBJ1-4; 11 bases are shared with TRBD1. Germline V gene data show CDR1 as MDHEN and CDR2 as SYDVKM. The length of the CDR3 is 16 residues. J was trimmed by 6 bases and V by 7 bases; bases with no gene match: 10.

The chain carries TRBV7-9 and TRBJ1-1; D uncertain. Germline V lookup: CDR1 SEHNR, CDR2 FQNEAQ (reference sequence). This CDR3 contains 11 residues. Trimming stripped 6 bases from V and 6 bases from J, with 8 bases between. The CDR3 DNA reads as TGTGCCAGCAGGTCGGGAGCTGAAGCTTTCTTT. This encodes CASRSGAEAFF.

The chain uses TRBV5-1 and TRBJ1-1; TRBD1 is a possible D gene (5 bases). V shed 4 bases and J shed 6 bases, with 10 bases lying between them. CDR1 SGHRS and CDR2 YFSETQ come from the germline V gene. The CDR3 consists of 12 residues. In DNA form, the CDR3 reads TGCGCCAGCAGCGGGGAGGGGCCTGAAGCTTTCTTT. This codes for CASSGEGPEAFF.

The gene calls are TRBV21-1 and TRBJ2-7; TRBD1 is the table's D call, not checked against the DNA. TRBV21-1 is annotated as a pseudogene. This CDR3 has 17 residues. The CDR3 bases are TGTGCCAGCACCAATTACCTTCGGGACAGGGGGCTTAACGAGCAGTACTTC. Translated, it gives CASTNYLRDRGLNEQYF.

The rearrangement uses TRBV9 and TRBJ1-1, with 8 bases matching TRBD1. V was clipped by 2 bases and J by 0 bases; unmatched bases: 9. CDR3 length: 17 residues. Germline V lookup: CDR1 SGDLS, CDR2 YYNGEE. The CDR3 coding sequence is TGTGCCAGCAGCGTTACAGGGGGAGTGGGGCTGAACACTGAAGCTTTCTTT. Protein: CASSVTGGVGLNTEAFF.

The chain couples TRBV29-1 to TRBJ2-5, with TRBD2 matching over 13 bases. The germline gives CDR1 SQVTM, CDR2 ANQGSEA. The trim removed 2 bases at V and 1 base at J, leaving 10 bases unmatched. There are 18 residues in the CDR3. The CDR3 region is CSVESGSGTSGVQETQYF. CDR3 bases: TGCAGCGTTGAAAGCGGATCCGGGACTAGCGGGGTCCAAGAGACCCAGTACTTC. The whole variable domain, remainder taken from reference TRBV29-1 and TRBJ2-5, is SAVISQKPSRDICQRGTSLTIQCQVDSQVTMMFWYRQQPGQSLTLIATANQGSEATYESGFVIDKFPISRPNLTFSTLTVSNMSPEDSSIYLCSVESGSGTSGVQETQYFGPGTRLLVL.

V and J are TRBV5-8 and TRBJ1-2; D is possibly TRBD1 (5 bases). V was pared by 4 bases and J by 3 bases, with 16 bases between. Germline CDR1 and CDR2: SGHTS and YDEGEE. This CDR3 has 15 amino acids. CDR3 in amino acids: CASSPRGTRDYGYTF. In nucleotides, the CDR3 is TGTGCCAGCAGCCCCCGGGGGACTAGGGACTATGGCTACACCTTC. Full variable domain (rest looked up from reference TRBV5-8 and TRBJ1-2): EAGVTQSPTHLIKTRGQQATLRCSPISGHTSVYWYQQALGLGLQFLLWYDEGEERNRGNFPPRFSGRQFPNYSSELNVNALELEDSALYLCASSPRGTRDYGYTFGSGTRLTVV.

This clone was found a few times. This sequence joins TRBV3-1 (or the pseudogene TRBV3-2) and TRBJ2-6; D might be TRBD2 (6 bases). The length of the CDR3 is 20 residues. Trimming pared 1 base from V and 0 bases from J, leaving 19 bases between. From germline, CDR1 is LGHDT and CDR2 YNNKEL (reference sequence). CDR3 coding DNA: TGTGCCAGCAGCCAAGGATACGGAAGGGGAGGCGGCTCTGGGGCCAACGTCCTGACTTTC. Its protein product is CASSQGYGRGGGSGANVLTF.

The V gene is TRBV5-1, the J gene TRBJ1-1, with D possibly being TRBD1 (6 bases). V was pared by 2 bases and J by 2 bases, with 13 bases between. There are 15 residues in the CDR3. CDR1 is SGHRS and CDR2 is YFSETQ in the germline V gene. The CDR3 bases are TGCGCCAGCAGCTTCAACAGGGTTCCAAACACTGAAGCTTTCTTT. Encoded protein: CASSFNRVPNTEAFF.

Only one count was recorded for this clone. The genes are TRBV28 and TRBJ1-3, with D perhaps TRBD1 (5 bases). The CDR3 covers 15 residues. Germline lookup yields CDR1 MDHEN and CDR2 SYDVKM. V was shortened by 5 bases and J by 0 bases, with 11 bases between the two germline ends. The chain's CDR3 is CASSTGEASGNTIYF. The CDR3 DNA sequence: TGTGCCAGCAGTACAGGAGAGGCCTCTGGAAACACCATATATTTT.

The rearrangement uses TRBV24-1 and TRBJ1-1; 7 bases match TRBD1. Looked up from germline, CDR1 is KGHDR and CDR2 is SFDVKD. The CDR3 contains 17 residues. Trimming at V came to 5 bases and at J to 1 base, leaving 12 bases not matched to a gene. DNA of the CDR3: TGTGCCACCAGTGTTCTCCGGGACAGAAGGTGGAACACTGAAGCTTTCTTT. Encoded protein: CATSVLRDRRWNTEAFF.

J is TRBJ1-1 and V is TRBV4-1, with 8 bases identical to TRBD1. V lost 7 bases to trimming and J lost 9 bases; unmatched junction nucleotides: 10. This CDR3 spans 13 amino acids. Germline lookup yields CDR1 MGHRA and CDR2 YSYEKL. CDR3 sequence reads: CASKNNRDRKAFF. CDR3 nucleotides: TGCGCCAGCAAAAACAACAGGGACAGGAAAGCTTTCTTT.

The V call is TRBV5-1, the J call TRBJ2-5; TRBD2 is a possible D gene (5 bases). The CDR3 loop spans 13 amino acids. The germline V gene encodes CDR1 SGHRS and CDR2 YFSETQ. Trimming took off 4 bases at V and 3 bases at J, with 10 bases between the two ends. This chain's CDR3 is CASSLDSEETQYF. The CDR3 region has the DNA TGCGCCAGCAGCCTGGACTCCGAAGAGACCCAGTACTTC.

The chain uses TRBV6-5 and TRBJ2-1, with 9 positions matching TRBD2. This CDR3 region has 16 residues. V lost 2 bases to trimming and J lost 7 bases; unmatched junction nucleotides: 9. In germline, CDR1 is MNHEY, CDR2 SVGAGI. CDR3 bases: TGTGCCAGCAGTTACAACCTAGCGGGGTCCGCGAATGAGCAGTTCTTC. This sequence encodes CASSYNLAGSANEQFF.

This clone was seen a handful of times. CDR3 sequence (DNA): TGCAGCGTCCCATTACTAGCGGGGGGCCATGAGCAGTTCTTC. Translation: CSVPLLAGGHEQFF. The chain links TRBV29-1 to TRBJ2-1, with TRBD2 matching over 12 bases. The CDR3 totals 14 residues. Germline V gene lookup returns CDR1 SQVTM and CDR2 ANQGSEA. Trimming took 6 bases from V and 8 from J; bases not matched to a gene: 8.

The chain combines TRBV7-6 with TRBJ1-5; possibly TRBD1 for D (5 bases). Germline V lookup: CDR1 SGHVS, CDR2 FNYEAQ. CDR3 size: 13 residues. Between the trimmed V and J ends, which lost 5 bases and 6 bases, there was a span of 11 bases. The CDR3 region is CASSPSRGQPQHF. The CDR3 coding sequence is TGTGCCAGCAGCCCATCAAGGGGTCAGCCCCAGCATTTT.

This sequence joins TRBV15 and TRBJ2-7, with a weak D call TRBD2 (5 bases). Germline CDR1 is LNHNV and CDR2 is YYDKDF (reference sequence). V shed 0 bases and J shed 7 bases, with 7 bases lying between them. The CDR3 spans 12 residues. This CDR3 is CATSRDRREQYF. The CDR3 nucleotides are TGTGCCACCAGCAGAGATAGGAGGGAGCAGTACTTC.

This clone turned up a few times. V and J are TRBV7-3 and TRBJ2-5, with 8 bases aligning to TRBD1. CDR1 SGHTA and CDR2 FQGTGA come from the germline V gene. The CDR3 spans 16 residues. Germline trimming cut 4 bases from V and 3 bases from J; bases unmatched to any gene: 10. This CDR3 is CASSSTPGQAKETQYF. CDR3 nucleotide sequence: TGTGCCAGCAGCTCTACGCCGGGACAGGCAAAAGAGACCCAGTACTTC.

The chain combines TRBV13 with TRBJ2-5, with 11 bases that match TRBD2. Germline V CDR1 and CDR2: PRHDT, FYEKMQ (reference sequence). With 5 bases clipped from V and 2 bases from J, the junction kept 10 bases outside the gene matches. The CDR3 runs 17 residues. The CDR3: CASSPGPSGGPQETQYF. The DNA for the CDR3 is TGTGCCAGCAGCCCGGGGCCTAGCGGGGGGCCGCAAGAGACCCAGTACTTC. The whole variable domain, remainder taken from reference TRBV13 and TRBJ2-5, is AAGVIQSPRHLIKEKRETATLKCYPIPRHDTVYWYQQGPGQDPQFLISFYEKMQSDKGSIPDRFSAQQFSDYHSELNMSSLELGDSALYFCASSPGPSGGPQETQYFGPGTRLLVL.

This chain connects TRBV27 to TRBJ2-7; D may be TRBD2 (6 bases). This CDR3 spans 14 amino acids. Trimming removed 4 bases at V and 4 bases at J, with 14 bases between. Germline V CDR1 and CDR2: MNHEY, SMNVEV (reference sequence). CDR3 in amino acids: CASSSDRGRYEQYF. In DNA, the CDR3 is TGTGCCAGCAGTTCTGACCGGGGGAGATACGAGCAGTACTTC.

CDR3 sequence (DNA): TGTGCCAGTAGTGTTCAGGGTCGATCCTACAATGAGCAGTTCTTC. Translation gives CASSVQGRSYNEQFF. The rearrangement joins TRBV19 to TRBJ2-1, with TRBD1 as a possible D gene (5 bases). Trimming removed 5 bases at V and 1 base at J, with 12 bases between. CDR1 LNHDA and CDR2 SQIVND come from the germline V gene (reference sequence). This CDR3 region has 15 residues.

This clone occurred a few times. The CDR3 reads CASSRWTGNEKLFF. The CDR3 DNA sequence: TGTGCCAGCAGCCGTTGGACAGGGAACGAAAAACTGTTTTTT. The genes are TRBV3-1 (or the pseudogene TRBV3-2) and TRBJ1-4, with 8 bases aligning to TRBD1. V lost 4 bases, J lost 8 bases, and 6 bases stayed unmatched. The germline gives CDR1 LGHDT, CDR2 YNNKEL (reference sequence). This CDR3 region has 14 residues.

The CDR3 coding sequence is TGTGCCAGCAGGCGGGGGGGGGAGGATGGCTACACCTTC. It codes for CASRRGGEDGYTF. This chain joins TRBV6-5 and TRBJ1-2, with D possibly matching TRBD1 (5 bases). V dropped 6 bases and J dropped 6 bases, with 14 bases sitting between them. CDR3 size: 13 residues. Germline loops: CDR1 MNHEY, CDR2 SVGAGI.

The rearrangement uses TRBV3-1 (or the pseudogene TRBV3-2) and TRBJ1-5; a weak D match, TRBD1 (6 bases). CDR3 length: 15 residues. Trimming pared 1 base from V and 6 bases from J, leaving 13 bases between. Per the germline V gene, CDR1 is LGHDT and CDR2 is YNNKEL (reference sequence). This CDR3 reads CASSQGGGLSQPQHF. DNA of the CDR3: TGTGCCAGCAGCCAAGGCGGGGGGCTAAGTCAGCCCCAGCATTTT.

The rearrangement joins TRBV12-3 or TRBV12-4 to TRBJ1-2; 7 positions agree with TRBD1. The V and J ends lost 5 bases and 8 bases, in that order; junction bases with no gene match: 5. The CDR3 runs to 12 residues. CDR3 amino acids: CASSRGQRGYTF. The DNA for the CDR3 is TGTGCCAGCAGTCGGGGACAGCGCGGCTACACCTTC.

The chain is built from TRBV4-1 and TRBJ1-5; 10 nucleotides align to TRBD1. V dropped 3 bases and J dropped 15; count of bases not matched to a gene: 8. Germline V gene sequence: CDR1 MGHRA, CDR2 YSYEKL. The CDR3 spans 13 residues. In nucleotides, the CDR3 is TGCGCCAGCAGCCAGGGGACAGGGGCAAATTTGCATTTT. Translating it yields CASSQGTGANLHF.

The chain uses TRBV18 and TRBJ1-4, with TRBD1 matching 7 bases. This CDR3 is 14 amino acids long. Losses at the gene ends were 1 base for V and 7 bases for J; bases not matched to a gene: 3. Germline V CDR1 and CDR2: KGHSH, LQKENI. DNA of the CDR3: TGTGCCAGCTCACCACAGGGGGCGTTTGAAAAACTGTTTTTT. The encoded protein is CASSPQGAFEKLFF.